These 8 T cell receptor beta chains share one sample of origin, sequenced in a study of pediatric ulcerative colitis (dated 2019 in TCRdb). The library was made by the immunoSEQ multiplex PCR assay. The immuneACCESS repertoire file appears here via TCRdb, limited to in-frame rearrangements. These files lack a portion of the clones; in checked studies, under half of the deficit traces to unresolved V genes, and the cause of the others is not known. The sample has roughly 54,000 clones on record, 80% to 90% of them singletons. Approximately 1.5% of the sample is held by the ten biggest clonotypes. Sample: blood. The receptors originated from a boy aged 5-17 years who was a control in a study of pediatric ulcerative colitis.

The chain links TRBV11-2 to TRBJ2-7, with 9 bases fitting TRBD2. V lost 2 bases, J lost 0 bases, and 5 bases stayed unmatched. The CDR3 contains 16 residues. Looked up from germline, CDR1 is SGHAT and CDR2 is FQNNGV. The CDR3 is CASSLLGSGGSYEQYF. The CDR3 DNA follows: TGTGCCAGCAGCTTACTGGGTAGCGGGGGCTCCTACGAGCAGTACTTC. Using reference TRBV11-2 and TRBJ2-7 for the parts outside the CDR3, the full variable domain is EAGVAQSPRYKIIEKRQSVAFWCNPISGHATLYWYQQILGQGPKLLIQFQNNGVVDDSQLPKDRFSAERLKGVDSTLKIQPAKLEDSAVYLCASSLLGSGGSYEQYFGPGTRLTVT.

The rearrangement links TRBV18 to TRBJ1-4; 9 bases align to TRBD1. After removal of 6 bases from V and 5 bases from J, the junction contained 16 bases not matched to a gene. This CDR3 is built from 18 residues. In germline, CDR1 is KGHSH, CDR2 LQKENI. The CDR3 DNA follows: TGTGCCAGCTCGCCCAAGGGACAGGGTGGATTATTAAATGAAAAACTGTTTTTT. Translated: CASSPKGQGGLLNEKLFF.

A single count supports this clone. The chain carries TRBV27 and TRBJ2-3; a possible D gene is TRBD1 (6 bases). The germline gives CDR1 MNHEY, CDR2 SMNVEV (reference sequence). V was cut by 3 bases and J by 3 bases, with 13 bases left in between. The CDR3 covers 15 residues. In DNA form, the CDR3 reads TGTGCCAGCAGTTTTGGTTCCAGGGGTACAGATACGCAGTATTTT. Residues: CASSFGSRGTDTQYF.

This chain joins TRBV10-2 and TRBJ2-7; D uncertain. Trimming pared 6 bases from V and 7 bases from J, leaving 7 bases between. CDR3 length: 10 residues. The germline V gene encodes CDR1 WSHSY and CDR2 SAAADI. The CDR3 nucleotides are TGCGCCAGCAGCTCTCGGGAGCAGTACTTC. Its protein is CASSSREQYF.

The V and J genes are TRBV4-2 and TRBJ2-3; a weak D match, TRBD2 (5 bases). The length of the CDR3 is 16 residues. V was cut by 0 bases and J by 2 bases, with 12 bases left in between. Germline V gives CDR1 LGHNA, CDR2 YNFKEQ. The CDR3 bases are TGTGCCAGCAGCCAAGAGTCTTCCGGGAACACAGATACGCAGTATTTT. Its translation is CASSQESSGNTDTQYF.

The chain recombines TRBV28 with TRBJ2-5; 9 bases align to TRBD2. V lost 5 bases and J lost 5; bases outside the gene matches: 6. CDR1 and CDR2 (germline): MDHEN, SYDVKM. The CDR3 has 14 residues. DNA for the CDR3: TGTGCCAGCAGTCAGCGGGAGGATTGGGAGACCCAGTACTTC. Protein product: CASSQREDWETQYF.

The chain joins TRBV6-4 to TRBJ2-5, with TRBD2 identical over 8 bases. The CDR3 contains 16 residues. The V and J ends lost 8 bases and 1 base, in that order; junction bases with no gene match: 12. Per the germline V gene, CDR1 is MRHNA and CDR2 is SNTAGT. The CDR3, as DNA: TGTGCCAGCTCATCCCCGGCTAGCGGGTGCCAAGAGACCCAGTACTTC. Its translation: CASSSPASGCQETQYF.

The CDR3 DNA sequence: TGTGCCAGCAGCCTCCAGGGGGCGAACACTGAAGCTTTCTTT. Encoded protein: CASSLQGANTEAFF. The chain recombines TRBV27 with TRBJ1-1; 8 nucleotides agree with TRBD1. Germline V gives CDR1 MNHEY, CDR2 SMNVEV (reference sequence). J was trimmed by 1 base and V by 6 bases; bases with no gene match: 4. The CDR3 spans 14 residues.